The 5 T cell receptor beta chains below all came from one sample that was sequenced in a study of identical twins. TCRdb reprocessed the 5' RACE reads with MiXCR, giving one entry per CDR3 protein. The table lists 450,000 or so distinct CDR3 sequences, approximately 15% of them singletons. The sample was also reused in another study, on yellow fever vaccine responses in identical twins.

The sample taken for sequencing was CD4+ T cells sorted from blood. The receptors shown here come from a woman under 30 in good health.

This clonotype was counted between two and nine times. The genes are TRBV24-1 and TRBJ2-3; the D gene is possibly TRBD1 (6 bases). From germline, CDR1 is KGHDR and CDR2 SFDVKD. The germline V and J ends were trimmed by 5 bases and 1 base, with 9 bases remaining between them. This CDR3 has 14 amino acids. The CDR3 sequence is CATSAGAGTDTQYF. As DNA, the CDR3 is TGTGCCACCAGTGCAGGGGCGGGCACAGATACGCAGTATTTT.

V is TRBV12-3 or TRBV12-4 and J is TRBJ2-3; 8 nucleotides line up with TRBD2. This CDR3 region has 16 residues. Losses at the gene ends were 7 bases for V and 4 bases for J; bases not matched to a gene: 13. The CDR3 coding sequence is TGTGCCAGCATGATTAGTGCGGGAGGTTTCGCAGATACGCAGTATTTT. Protein product: CASMISAGGFADTQYF.

This clonotype has ten or more counts. The V and J genes are TRBV12-3 or TRBV12-4 and TRBJ2-7; D gene ambiguous. CDR3 size: 15 residues. Trimming cost V 7 bases and J 3 bases, with 19 bases left between them. CDR3: CASKEEDQIYYEQYF. The CDR3 region has the DNA TGTGCCAGCAAAGAAGAGGATCAAATCTACTACGAGCAGTACTTC.

V gene TRBV10-3 combines with J gene TRBJ1-1, with D possibly matching TRBD1 (6 bases). The V end lost 8 bases, the J end lost 1 base, and 14 bases lay between the germline ends. The V gene's germline CDR1 is ENHRY and CDR2 SYGVKD. There are 14 residues in the CDR3. CDR3 sequence (DNA): TGTGCCATCGGAGACTACAGGGAGAACACTGAAGCTTTCTTT. Its translation is CAIGDYRENTEAFF.

CDR3 in DNA: TGTGCCAGCAGCTTAGCTCCAAACACAGGAAGCTCTGGAAACACCATATATTTT. Protein sequence: CASSLAPNTGSSGNTIYF. The chain carries TRBV7-6 and TRBJ1-3; D is perhaps TRBD1 (5 bases). The CDR3 is 18 residues long. The V and J ends lost 0 bases and 0 bases respectively, with 15 bases between them. Germline V gives CDR1 SGHVS, CDR2 FNYEAQ.